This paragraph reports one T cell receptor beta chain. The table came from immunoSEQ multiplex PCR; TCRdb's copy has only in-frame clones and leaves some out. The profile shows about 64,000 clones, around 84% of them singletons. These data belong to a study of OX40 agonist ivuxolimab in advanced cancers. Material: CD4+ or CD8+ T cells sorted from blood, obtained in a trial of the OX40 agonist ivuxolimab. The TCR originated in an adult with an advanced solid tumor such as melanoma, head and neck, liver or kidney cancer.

The CDR3 protein is CASSGGLSTDTQYF. CDR3 DNA sequence: TGTGCCAGCAGTGGTGGCTTAAGCACAGATACGCAGTATTTT. This sequence joins TRBV2 and TRBJ2-3; D is uncertain. The CDR3 totals 14 residues. The V gene's germline CDR1 is SNHLY and CDR2 FYNNEI. Trimming took off 4 bases at V and 0 bases at J, with 8 bases between the two ends.